This T cell receptor beta chain was identified in a study of blood T cells in healthy people across ages. Worth noting for this clonotype: A read error may be the cause here, since a much bigger clone is one base away.

This CDR3 is built from 14 residues. Germline V CDR1 and CDR2: SGHRS, YFSETQ. The use of a sample-barcoded 5' primer and a J-beta primer mix characterized a second PCR of 7 to 11 cycles. In TCRdb, the 5' RACE reads were re-called with MiXCR into one record per CDR3 protein. This table has 630,000 or so distinct CDR3 sequences, about 30% appearing once. The chain joins TRBV5-1 to TRBJ2-1; 10 nucleotides line up with TRBD1. The sequencing input was blood. The receptor's source is a woman of 80 years or more in good health. The CDR3 DNA follows: TGCGTCAGCAGCTCCGGGACAGGGGTAAATGAGCAGTTCTTC. Its translation: CVSSSGTGVNEQFF.